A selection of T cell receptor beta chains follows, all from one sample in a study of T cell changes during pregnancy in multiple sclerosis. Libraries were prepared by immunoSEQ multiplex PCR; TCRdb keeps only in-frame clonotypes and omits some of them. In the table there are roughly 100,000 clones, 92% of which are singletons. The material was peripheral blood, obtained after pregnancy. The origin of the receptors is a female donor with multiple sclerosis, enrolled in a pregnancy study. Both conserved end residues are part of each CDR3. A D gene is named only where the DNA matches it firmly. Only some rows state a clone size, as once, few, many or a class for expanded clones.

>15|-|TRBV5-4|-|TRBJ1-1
TGTGCCAGCAGTCCATCACAGGGTTCGGGCACTGAAGCTTTCTTT
CASSPSQGSGTEAFF
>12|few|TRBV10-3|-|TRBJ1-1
TGTGCCATCAGTGAGTCGGCCGTTGAAGCTTTCTTT
CAISESAVEAFF
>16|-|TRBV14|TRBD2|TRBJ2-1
TGTGCCAGCAGCCGGACTAGCGGGAGTGGTAACAATGAGCAGTTCTTC
CASSRTSGSGNNEQFF
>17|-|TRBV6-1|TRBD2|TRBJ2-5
TGTGCCAGCAGTGGTCTAACTAGCGGGAGGGCCCGGGAGACCCAGTACTTC
CASSGLTSGRARETQYF
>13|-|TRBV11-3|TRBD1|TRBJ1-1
TGTGCCAGCAGCGCAGGGGGGAACACTGAAGCTTTCTTT
CASSAGGNTEAFF
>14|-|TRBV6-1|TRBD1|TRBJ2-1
TGTGCCAGCAGTGAGAGGGGCAGGGGGCGCGAGCAGTTCTTC
CASSERGRGREQFF
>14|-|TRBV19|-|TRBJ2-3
TGTGCCAGTAGTACCCCCGGACAGACAGATACGCAGTATTTT
CASSTPGQTDTQYF
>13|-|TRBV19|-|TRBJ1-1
TGTGCCAGTAGTATTAGTATCGGGGGTGAAGCTTTCTTT
CASSISIGGEAFF
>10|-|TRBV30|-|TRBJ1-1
TGTGCAGCCATGAACACTGAAGCTTTCTTT
CAAMNTEAFF
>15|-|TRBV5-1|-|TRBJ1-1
TGCGCCAGCAGCTTGAGAGCGCTCGGGAACACTGAAGCTTTCTTT
CASSLRALGNTEAFF
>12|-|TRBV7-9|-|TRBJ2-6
TGTGCCGTCCTTCCTGGGGCCAACGTCCTGACTTTC
CAVLPGANVLTF
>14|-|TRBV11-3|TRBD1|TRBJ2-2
TGTGCCAGCAGCTTAACAGGGGGAGGCGGGGAGCTGTTTTTT
CASSLTGGGGELFF
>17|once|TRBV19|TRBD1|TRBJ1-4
TGTGCCAGTAGTAGTTTCGGGGGAAGGTCAGGGGGGGAAAAACTGTTTTTT
CASSSFGGRSGGEKLFF
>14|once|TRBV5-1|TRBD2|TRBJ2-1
TGCGCCAGCAGCTTCGGGACTAGTGTAAATGAGCAGTTCTTC
CASSFGTSVNEQFF
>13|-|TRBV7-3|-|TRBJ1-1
TGTGCCAGCAGCTTCAGTCCAGATACTGAAGCTTTCTTT
CASSFSPDTEAFF
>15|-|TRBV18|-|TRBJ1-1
TGTGCCAGCTCACCAAATGAGCTGATGAACACTGAAGCTTTCTTT
CASSPNELMNTEAFF
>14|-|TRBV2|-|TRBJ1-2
TGTGCCAGCAGTGTAGGGGCGCCAGAATATGGCTACACCTTC
CASSVGAPEYGYTF
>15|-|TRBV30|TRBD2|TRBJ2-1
TGTGCCTGGAGCCGGGGGACTAACTCCTACAATGAGCAGTTCTTC
CAWSRGTNSYNEQFF
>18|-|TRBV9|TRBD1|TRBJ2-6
TGTGCCAGCAGCCTACGGACAGGTTACCTCTCTGGGGCCAACGTCCTGACTTTC
CASSLRTGYLSGANVLTF
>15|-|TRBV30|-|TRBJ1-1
TGTGCCTGGAGGCCGCAGGGGTTTTTTTTCACTGAAGCTTTCTTT
CAWRPQGFFFTEAFF
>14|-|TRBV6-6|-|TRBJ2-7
TGTGCCAGCAGTTACTCGTTAGAGTCCTACGAGCAGTACTTC
CASSYSLESYEQYF
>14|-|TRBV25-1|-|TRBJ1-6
TGTGCCAGTCAGCGGGGGGGGAGTAATTCACCCCTCCACTTT
CASQRGGSNSPLHF
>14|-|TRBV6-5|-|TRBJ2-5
TGTGCCAGCAGCCCCGGACAGCACCAAGAGACCCAGTACTTC
CASSPGQHQETQYF
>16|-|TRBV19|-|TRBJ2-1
TGTGCCAGTAGTATAAGGGGACACTCGGGGGGCAATGAGCAGTTCTTC
CASSIRGHSGGNEQFF
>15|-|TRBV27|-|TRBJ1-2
TGTGCCAGCAGTTTCTCCGGGAGGGAGAACTATGGCTACACCTTC
CASSFSGRENYGYTF
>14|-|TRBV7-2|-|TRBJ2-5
TGTGCCAGCAGCGGGGGGAGACAGGGTGGTACCCAGTACTTC
CASSGGRQGGTQYF
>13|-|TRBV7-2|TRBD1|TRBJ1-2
TGTGCCAGCATGACAGGGGGGAGCTATGGCTACACCTTC
CASMTGGSYGYTF
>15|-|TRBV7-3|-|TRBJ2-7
TGTGCCAGCAGCTTACGAGGGCGCAGTCCTTACGAGCAGTACTTC
CASSLRGRSPYEQYF
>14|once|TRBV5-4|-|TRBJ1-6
TGTGCCAGCAGCTTGGAACAGAATAATTCACCCCTCCACTTT
CASSLEQNNSPLHF
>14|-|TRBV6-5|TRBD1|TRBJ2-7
TGTGCCAGCAGACCGGGACAGGAGAAATACGAGCAGTACTTC
CASRPGQEKYEQYF
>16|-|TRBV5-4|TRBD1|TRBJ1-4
TGTGCCAGCAGCTTGGTTTCCGGGACAGGGGGTGAAAAACTGTTTTTT
CASSLVSGTGGEKLFF
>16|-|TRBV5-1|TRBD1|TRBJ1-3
TGCGCCAGCAGCTTGGGGACAGGGAGAGGTGGAAACACCATATATTTT
CASSLGTGRGGNTIYF
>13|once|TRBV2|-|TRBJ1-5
TGTGCCAGCAGTTCAGGATACCAACGGCCCCAGCATTTT
CASSSGYQRPQHF
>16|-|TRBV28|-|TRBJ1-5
TGTGCCAGCAGTTTTCTCCGGGGACAACAAAATCAGCCCCAGCATTTT
CASSFLRGQQNQPQHF
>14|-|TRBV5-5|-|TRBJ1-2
TGTGCCAGCAGCTTGTTCCTTGGGGCGGGAGGCTACACCTTC
CASSLFLGAGGYTF
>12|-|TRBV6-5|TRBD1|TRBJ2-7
TGTGCCAGCAGGGGGGACAGTTCAAATCCGTACTTC
CASRGDSSNPYF
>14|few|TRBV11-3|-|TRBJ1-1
TGTGCCAGCAGCCGGAAAGGACATTCCACTGAAGCTTTCTTT
CASSRKGHSTEAFF
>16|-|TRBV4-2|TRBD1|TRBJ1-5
TGTGCCAGCAGCCAAGTGGGACAGGGTAGTAAGGGGCCCCAGCATTTT
CASSQVGQGSKGPQHF
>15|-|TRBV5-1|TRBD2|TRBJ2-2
TGCGCCAGCAGCATCGGGGGGGGCAACACCGGGGAGCTGTTTTTT
CASSIGGGNTGELFF
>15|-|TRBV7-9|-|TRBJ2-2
TGTGCCAGCAGCTTACGGCGGGAGAACACCGGGGAGCTGTTTTTT
CASSLRRENTGELFF
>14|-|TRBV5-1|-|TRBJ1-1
TGCGCCAGCAGCTGGGCCCCGAGGGACACTGAAGCTTTCTTT
CASSWAPRDTEAFF
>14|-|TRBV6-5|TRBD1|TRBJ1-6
TGTGCCAGCAGCCAGGGACAGTCGTGGTCACCCCTCCACTTT
CASSQGQSWSPLHF